The 27 T cell receptor beta chains below come from one sample, sequenced in a study of cytomegalovirus exposure and HLA in healthy donors. This PCR relied on a set of 60 Vbeta primers and 13 Jbeta primers. The method was immunoSEQ multiplex PCR; TCRdb's version includes in-frame clones alone and lacks a portion of them. The data hold around 190,000 clones, with roughly 79% observed a single time. The sample taken for sequencing was PBMCs. The receptors were gathered from a young man in good health and CMV-seronegative.

The chain carries TRBV2 and TRBJ2-5; TRBD2 aligns across 10 bases. Trimming took 4 bases from V and 4 from J; bases not matched to a gene: 6. CDR1 and CDR2 from the germline V gene are SNHLY and FYNNEI. The CDR3 consists of 15 residues. CDR3 in DNA: TGTGCCAGCAGTGCCCCAGCGGGAGGGGCAGAGACCCAGTACTTC. Encoded protein: CASSAPAGGAETQYF.

The table lists this clone with a few counts. The rearrangement uses TRBV4-2 and TRBJ2-3, with 10 nucleotides matching TRBD2. CDR1 LGHNA and CDR2 YNFKEQ come from the germline V gene. This CDR3 spans 18 amino acids. V gave up 2 bases and J gave up 2 bases; unmatched junction bases: 10. CDR3 region: CASSQNLKLAGITDTQYF. The CDR3 coding sequence is TGTGCCAGCAGCCAAAACCTAAAACTAGCGGGGATCACAGATACGCAGTATTTT.

The V and J genes are TRBV5-1 and TRBJ2-5, with 7 bases lining up with TRBD1. After removal of 4 bases from V and 4 bases from J, the junction contained 4 bases not matched to a gene. Germline CDR1 SGHRS, CDR2 YFSETQ. The CDR3 has 13 amino acids. The CDR3 here is CASSPGQVETQYF. The CDR3 DNA is TGCGCCAGCAGCCCTGGACAGGTAGAGACCCAGTACTTC.

This clone has more than one count but fewer than ten. V usage is TRBV28 and J usage is TRBJ2-7; 8 nucleotides match TRBD2. V dropped 3 bases and J dropped 1; count of bases not matched to a gene: 17. The germline CDR1 and CDR2 sequences are MDHEN and SYDVKM. The CDR3 is 19 residues long. The CDR3 protein is CASSLPLGPRSGSSYEQYF. CDR3 DNA sequence: TGTGCCAGCAGTTTGCCCCTTGGGCCCCGGAGCGGGAGTTCCTACGAGCAGTACTTC.

V is TRBV27 and J is TRBJ2-3; 7 bases line up with TRBD2. The CDR3 runs 14 residues. V was clipped by 6 bases and J by 2 bases; unmatched bases: 5. Germline V CDR1 and CDR2: MNHEY, SMNVEV (reference sequence). The CDR3 loop is CASRRSGYTDTQYF. CDR3 sequence (DNA): TGTGCCAGCAGGCGTAGCGGGTACACAGATACGCAGTATTTT.

V is TRBV6-1 and J is TRBJ2-1; 12 nucleotides align to TRBD2. The CDR3 contains 16 residues. V shed 4 bases and J 8 bases; nucleotides not matched to a gene: 9. Germline loops: CDR1 MNHNS, CDR2 SASEGT. For the CDR3, the DNA is TGTGCCAGCAGTGGACTAGCGGGGGCTCCTCGGTATGAGCAGTTCTTC. Its protein product is CASSGLAGAPRYEQFF.

V gene TRBV7-9 combines with J gene TRBJ2-1, with 10 positions matching TRBD2. Germline-derived CDR1 and CDR2 are SEHNR and FQNEAQ (reference sequence). The CDR3 runs to 14 residues. This CDR3 reads CAWMRLAGAQEQFF. The CDR3 coding sequence is TGTGCATGGATGAGGCTAGCGGGAGCTCAAGAGCAGTTCTTC.

The chain combines TRBV18 with TRBJ2-7, with D maybe TRBD2 (5 bases). The V and J ends lost 2 bases and 4 bases respectively, with 24 bases between them. The germline V gene has CDR1 KGHSH and CDR2 LQKENI. This CDR3 has 18 amino acids. The CDR3 region has the DNA TGTGCCAGCTCACCAGAACATTGGGCTTACCGGGATGTTTACGAGCAGTACTTC. It specifies CASSPEHWAYRDVYEQYF.

V and J are TRBV19 and TRBJ2-7; the D is unclear. Germline loops: CDR1 LNHDA, CDR2 SQIVND (reference sequence). The CDR3 loop spans 12 amino acids. V gave up 6 bases and J gave up 1 base, with 7 bases separating them. The CDR3 region has the DNA TGTGCCAGTAGCGGGTTATCCTACGAGCAGTACTTC. It encodes CASSGLSYEQYF.

The chain couples TRBV9 to TRBJ2-1; 9 bases align to TRBD2. This CDR3 region has 16 residues. Trimming at V came to 3 bases and at J to 0 bases, leaving 4 bases not matched to a gene. CDR1 SGDLS and CDR2 YYNGEE come from the germline V gene. CDR3: CASSGYSGSSYNEQFF. The CDR3 DNA sequence: TGTGCCAGCAGCGGTTATAGCGGGAGCTCCTACAATGAGCAGTTCTTC.

The rearrangement uses TRBV10-3 and TRBJ1-2, with a possible D match to TRBD1 (6 bases). The CDR3 totals 15 residues. With 0 bases removed from V and 6 bases from J, the gap between germline ends came to 14 bases. Germline CDR1 is ENHRY and CDR2 is SYGVKD. CDR3 nucleotides: TGTGCCATCAGTGAGTCCGTGGGGGCGCCTGATGGCTACACCTTC. Translating gives CAISESVGAPDGYTF.

The gene calls are TRBV5-1 and TRBJ2-3, with 13 bases matching TRBD2. Germline V gene lookup returns CDR1 SGHRS and CDR2 YFSETQ. The CDR3 runs 16 residues. V was clipped by 3 bases and J by 2 bases; unmatched bases: 3. CDR3 sequence reads: CASSSGLAGDTDTQYF. The CDR3 DNA follows: TGCGCCAGCAGCTCTGGACTAGCGGGAGACACAGATACGCAGTATTTT. Supplemented by reference TRBV5-1 and TRBJ2-3, the full variable domain reads KAGVTQTPRYLIKTRGQQVTLSCSPISGHRSVSWYQQTPGQGLQFLFEYFSETQRNKGNFPGRFSGRQFSNSRSEMNVSTLELGDSALYLCASSSGLAGDTDTQYFGPGTRLTVL.

This clone has more than one count but fewer than ten. The chain carries TRBV2 and TRBJ1-2; 8 nucleotides align to TRBD1. The germline gives CDR1 SNHLY, CDR2 FYNNEI. With V trimmed by 6 bases and J by 1 base, 7 bases remained unmatched. This CDR3 is built from 15 residues. In DNA, the CDR3 is TGTGCCAGCAGGGGGACAGGCCAGTTTAACTATGGCTACACCTTC. Translating gives CASRGTGQFNYGYTF.

The genes are TRBV7-9 and TRBJ1-2; possible D gene TRBD1, 5 bases. The CDR3 spans 15 residues. The V and J ends lost 4 bases and 4 bases respectively, with 16 bases between them. Germline V CDR1 and CDR2: SEHNR, FQNEAQ (reference sequence). CDR3 loop: CASSSFGRARYGYTF. The CDR3 nucleotides read TGTGCCAGCAGCTCCTTCGGCAGGGCGCGCTATGGCTACACCTTC.

The CDR3 region has the DNA TGTGCCAGCAGTGATACCGGGACAGGGGGCTACGAGCAGTACTTC. It translates to CASSDTGTGGYEQYF. The genes are TRBV25-1 and TRBJ2-7; the match to TRBD1 covers 11 bases. CDR3 length: 15 residues. Germline assignment: CDR1 MGHDK and CDR2 SYGVNS. V was pared by 3 bases and J by 3 bases, with 4 bases of the junction left unmatched.

J is TRBJ1-1 and V is TRBV10-3, with TRBD1 matching 8 bases. This CDR3 is built from 15 residues. V gave up 7 bases and J gave up 4 bases; unmatched junction bases: 11. In germline, CDR1 is ENHRY, CDR2 SYGVKD. DNA for the CDR3: TGTGCCATCACTTCGGACAGGGCGGGGAGCACTGAAGCTTTCTTT. Translating gives CAITSDRAGSTEAFF.

The chain employs TRBV28 and TRBJ1-1; a weak D match, TRBD1 (6 bases). The V gene lost 6 bases and the J gene lost 5 bases, with 16 bases spanning the gap. CDR1 is MDHEN and CDR2 is SYDVKM in the germline V gene. This CDR3 has 14 residues. CDR3 nucleotide sequence: TGTGCCAGCAGCCAAGACAGGAGGAATACTGAAGCTTTCTTT. Protein sequence: CASSQDRRNTEAFF.

The genes are TRBV9 and TRBJ1-4; 9 bases line up with TRBD1. V lost 4 bases to trimming and J lost 6 bases; unmatched junction nucleotides: 10. Looked up from germline, CDR1 is SGDLS and CDR2 is YYNGEE. The CDR3 has 16 residues. The CDR3 reads CASSLRTGDSHEKLFF. The CDR3 region has the DNA TGTGCCAGCAGCCTGAGGACAGGGGATAGTCATGAAAAACTGTTTTTT. Using reference TRBV9 and TRBJ1-4 for the parts outside the CDR3, the full variable domain is DSGVTQTPKHLITATGQRVTLRCSPRSGDLSVYWYQQSLDQGLQFLIQYYNGEERAKGNILERFSAQQFPDLHSELNLSSLELGDSALYFCASSLRTGDSHEKLFFGSGTQLSVL.

The J gene is TRBJ2-1, the V gene TRBV7-9; 9 bases match TRBD1. The CDR3 is made up of 14 amino acids. Germline trimming cut 5 bases from V and 10 bases from J; bases unmatched to any gene: 9. Germline CDR1 is SEHNR and CDR2 is FQNEAQ (reference sequence). Here the CDR3 reads CASSTPGQGSEQFF. The CDR3 region has the DNA TGTGCCAGCAGCACGCCGGGACAGGGATCAGAGCAGTTCTTC.

The chain employs TRBV12-1 and TRBJ2-7; the table's TRBD2 call for D was not verified on the DNA. TRBV12-1 is annotated as a pseudogene. The CDR3 is 15 amino acids. The CDR3 nucleotides are TGTGCCAGCAGCGCTGTCTTGACTGCTACCTACGAGCAGTACTTC. Residues: CASSAVLTATYEQYF.

In nucleotides, the CDR3 is TGTGCCAGCAGTGCCCTGGGACCGGGGGAAACCGGGGAGCTGTTTTTT. This translates into CASSALGPGETGELFF. The chain uses TRBV27 and TRBJ2-2, with D possibly being TRBD2 (6 bases). Germline CDR1 reads MNHEY; CDR2 reads SMNVEV (reference sequence). The CDR3 length is 16 residues. V gave up 5 bases and J gave up 5 bases, with 18 bases separating them.

The chain employs TRBV2 and TRBJ2-7, with 9 bases lining up with TRBD2. The CDR3 is 14 amino acids. CDR1 and CDR2 (germline): SNHLY, FYNNEI. The V gene end was trimmed by 4 bases and the J gene end by 3 bases; junction bases not matched to a gene: 4. CDR3 residues: CASSGLAVGYEQYF. In nucleotides, the CDR3 is TGTGCCAGCAGTGGACTAGCGGTCGGCTACGAGCAGTACTTC.

The chain employs TRBV5-1 and TRBJ1-2; tentatively, D is TRBD1 (6 bases). Trimming pared 0 bases from V and 8 bases from J, leaving 17 bases between. The CDR3 spans 15 residues. Germline CDR1 reads SGHRS; CDR2 reads YFSETQ. The CDR3 DNA follows: TGCGCCAGCAGCTTGGACCTACAGGGCCCAGAGGGCTACACCTTC. This sequence encodes CASSLDLQGPEGYTF.

Regarding this clone: One junction end does not reproduce the germline sequence, and a read error may be involved. V gene TRBV2 combines with J gene TRBJ2-5; the match to TRBD2 covers 8 bases. The CDR3 contains 16 residues. The V gene's germline CDR1 is SNHLY and CDR2 FYNNEI. The CDR3 DNA is TGTGCCAGCAGTCAAGCAGCGGGAGCCCGGGAAGAGACCCAGTACTTC. Protein product: CASSQAAGAREETQYF. Full variable domain (missing parts from reference TRBV2 and TRBJ2-5): EPEVTQTPSHQVTQMGQEVILRCVPISNHLYFYWYRQILGQKVEFLVSFYNNEISEKSEIFDDQFSVERPDGSNFTLKIRSTKLEDSAMYFCASSQAAGAREETQYFGPGTRLLVL.

The V call is TRBV7-9, the J call TRBJ2-5; D unresolved. Trimming removed 5 bases from V and 1 base from J, with 26 bases in between. Per the germline V gene, CDR1 is SEHNR and CDR2 is FQNEAQ (reference sequence). This CDR3 comprises 19 residues. CDR3 residues: CASSPPVPVPRSPQETQYF. The CDR3 coding sequence is TGTGCCAGCAGCCCCCCGGTTCCCGTCCCTCGATCCCCCCAAGAGACCCAGTACTTC.

This clone has a handful of counts. The chain couples TRBV18 to TRBJ2-1, with D possibly TRBD2 on 6 matching bases. The CDR3 covers 14 residues. Trimming shortened V by 3 bases and J by 5 bases, and 11 bases separated the two germline ends. Germline CDR1 reads KGHSH; CDR2 reads LQKENI. CDR3 coding DNA: TGTGCCAGCTCACCTATCGGGAGTGACAATGAGCAGTTCTTC. Residues: CASSPIGSDNEQFF.

V and J are TRBV28 and TRBJ1-6; 9 nucleotides match TRBD1. CDR3 length equals 15 residues. The trim removed 5 bases at V and 5 bases at J, leaving 4 bases unmatched. Germline lookup yields CDR1 MDHEN and CDR2 SYDVKM. The CDR3 reads CASSPWTGDNSPLHF. DNA for the CDR3: TGTGCCAGCAGTCCCTGGACAGGGGATAATTCACCCCTCCACTTT.